The subject of this entry is one T cell receptor beta chain. This entry is derived from a study of T cell clones after liver transplantation. TCRdb keeps only in-frame clones here, not all; method: immunoSEQ multiplex PCR. The sample lists about 74,000 clones, around 80% occurring once. The germline V gene has CDR1 SEHNR and CDR2 FQNEAQ (reference sequence). V shed 0 bases, J shed 1 base, and the junction held 9 bases outside the gene matches. CDR3 length equals 17 residues. This sample comprised CD4+ T cells from blood, obtained before liver transplant. The origin of this receptor is a human donor who received a liver transplant. The chain uses TRBV7-9 and TRBJ2-7, with TRBD2 identical over 7 bases. CDR3 in DNA: TGTGCCAGCAGCTTAGCGCGGGCCAGCGGGGTATCCTACGAGCAGTACTTC. Protein: CASSLARASGVSYEQYF.